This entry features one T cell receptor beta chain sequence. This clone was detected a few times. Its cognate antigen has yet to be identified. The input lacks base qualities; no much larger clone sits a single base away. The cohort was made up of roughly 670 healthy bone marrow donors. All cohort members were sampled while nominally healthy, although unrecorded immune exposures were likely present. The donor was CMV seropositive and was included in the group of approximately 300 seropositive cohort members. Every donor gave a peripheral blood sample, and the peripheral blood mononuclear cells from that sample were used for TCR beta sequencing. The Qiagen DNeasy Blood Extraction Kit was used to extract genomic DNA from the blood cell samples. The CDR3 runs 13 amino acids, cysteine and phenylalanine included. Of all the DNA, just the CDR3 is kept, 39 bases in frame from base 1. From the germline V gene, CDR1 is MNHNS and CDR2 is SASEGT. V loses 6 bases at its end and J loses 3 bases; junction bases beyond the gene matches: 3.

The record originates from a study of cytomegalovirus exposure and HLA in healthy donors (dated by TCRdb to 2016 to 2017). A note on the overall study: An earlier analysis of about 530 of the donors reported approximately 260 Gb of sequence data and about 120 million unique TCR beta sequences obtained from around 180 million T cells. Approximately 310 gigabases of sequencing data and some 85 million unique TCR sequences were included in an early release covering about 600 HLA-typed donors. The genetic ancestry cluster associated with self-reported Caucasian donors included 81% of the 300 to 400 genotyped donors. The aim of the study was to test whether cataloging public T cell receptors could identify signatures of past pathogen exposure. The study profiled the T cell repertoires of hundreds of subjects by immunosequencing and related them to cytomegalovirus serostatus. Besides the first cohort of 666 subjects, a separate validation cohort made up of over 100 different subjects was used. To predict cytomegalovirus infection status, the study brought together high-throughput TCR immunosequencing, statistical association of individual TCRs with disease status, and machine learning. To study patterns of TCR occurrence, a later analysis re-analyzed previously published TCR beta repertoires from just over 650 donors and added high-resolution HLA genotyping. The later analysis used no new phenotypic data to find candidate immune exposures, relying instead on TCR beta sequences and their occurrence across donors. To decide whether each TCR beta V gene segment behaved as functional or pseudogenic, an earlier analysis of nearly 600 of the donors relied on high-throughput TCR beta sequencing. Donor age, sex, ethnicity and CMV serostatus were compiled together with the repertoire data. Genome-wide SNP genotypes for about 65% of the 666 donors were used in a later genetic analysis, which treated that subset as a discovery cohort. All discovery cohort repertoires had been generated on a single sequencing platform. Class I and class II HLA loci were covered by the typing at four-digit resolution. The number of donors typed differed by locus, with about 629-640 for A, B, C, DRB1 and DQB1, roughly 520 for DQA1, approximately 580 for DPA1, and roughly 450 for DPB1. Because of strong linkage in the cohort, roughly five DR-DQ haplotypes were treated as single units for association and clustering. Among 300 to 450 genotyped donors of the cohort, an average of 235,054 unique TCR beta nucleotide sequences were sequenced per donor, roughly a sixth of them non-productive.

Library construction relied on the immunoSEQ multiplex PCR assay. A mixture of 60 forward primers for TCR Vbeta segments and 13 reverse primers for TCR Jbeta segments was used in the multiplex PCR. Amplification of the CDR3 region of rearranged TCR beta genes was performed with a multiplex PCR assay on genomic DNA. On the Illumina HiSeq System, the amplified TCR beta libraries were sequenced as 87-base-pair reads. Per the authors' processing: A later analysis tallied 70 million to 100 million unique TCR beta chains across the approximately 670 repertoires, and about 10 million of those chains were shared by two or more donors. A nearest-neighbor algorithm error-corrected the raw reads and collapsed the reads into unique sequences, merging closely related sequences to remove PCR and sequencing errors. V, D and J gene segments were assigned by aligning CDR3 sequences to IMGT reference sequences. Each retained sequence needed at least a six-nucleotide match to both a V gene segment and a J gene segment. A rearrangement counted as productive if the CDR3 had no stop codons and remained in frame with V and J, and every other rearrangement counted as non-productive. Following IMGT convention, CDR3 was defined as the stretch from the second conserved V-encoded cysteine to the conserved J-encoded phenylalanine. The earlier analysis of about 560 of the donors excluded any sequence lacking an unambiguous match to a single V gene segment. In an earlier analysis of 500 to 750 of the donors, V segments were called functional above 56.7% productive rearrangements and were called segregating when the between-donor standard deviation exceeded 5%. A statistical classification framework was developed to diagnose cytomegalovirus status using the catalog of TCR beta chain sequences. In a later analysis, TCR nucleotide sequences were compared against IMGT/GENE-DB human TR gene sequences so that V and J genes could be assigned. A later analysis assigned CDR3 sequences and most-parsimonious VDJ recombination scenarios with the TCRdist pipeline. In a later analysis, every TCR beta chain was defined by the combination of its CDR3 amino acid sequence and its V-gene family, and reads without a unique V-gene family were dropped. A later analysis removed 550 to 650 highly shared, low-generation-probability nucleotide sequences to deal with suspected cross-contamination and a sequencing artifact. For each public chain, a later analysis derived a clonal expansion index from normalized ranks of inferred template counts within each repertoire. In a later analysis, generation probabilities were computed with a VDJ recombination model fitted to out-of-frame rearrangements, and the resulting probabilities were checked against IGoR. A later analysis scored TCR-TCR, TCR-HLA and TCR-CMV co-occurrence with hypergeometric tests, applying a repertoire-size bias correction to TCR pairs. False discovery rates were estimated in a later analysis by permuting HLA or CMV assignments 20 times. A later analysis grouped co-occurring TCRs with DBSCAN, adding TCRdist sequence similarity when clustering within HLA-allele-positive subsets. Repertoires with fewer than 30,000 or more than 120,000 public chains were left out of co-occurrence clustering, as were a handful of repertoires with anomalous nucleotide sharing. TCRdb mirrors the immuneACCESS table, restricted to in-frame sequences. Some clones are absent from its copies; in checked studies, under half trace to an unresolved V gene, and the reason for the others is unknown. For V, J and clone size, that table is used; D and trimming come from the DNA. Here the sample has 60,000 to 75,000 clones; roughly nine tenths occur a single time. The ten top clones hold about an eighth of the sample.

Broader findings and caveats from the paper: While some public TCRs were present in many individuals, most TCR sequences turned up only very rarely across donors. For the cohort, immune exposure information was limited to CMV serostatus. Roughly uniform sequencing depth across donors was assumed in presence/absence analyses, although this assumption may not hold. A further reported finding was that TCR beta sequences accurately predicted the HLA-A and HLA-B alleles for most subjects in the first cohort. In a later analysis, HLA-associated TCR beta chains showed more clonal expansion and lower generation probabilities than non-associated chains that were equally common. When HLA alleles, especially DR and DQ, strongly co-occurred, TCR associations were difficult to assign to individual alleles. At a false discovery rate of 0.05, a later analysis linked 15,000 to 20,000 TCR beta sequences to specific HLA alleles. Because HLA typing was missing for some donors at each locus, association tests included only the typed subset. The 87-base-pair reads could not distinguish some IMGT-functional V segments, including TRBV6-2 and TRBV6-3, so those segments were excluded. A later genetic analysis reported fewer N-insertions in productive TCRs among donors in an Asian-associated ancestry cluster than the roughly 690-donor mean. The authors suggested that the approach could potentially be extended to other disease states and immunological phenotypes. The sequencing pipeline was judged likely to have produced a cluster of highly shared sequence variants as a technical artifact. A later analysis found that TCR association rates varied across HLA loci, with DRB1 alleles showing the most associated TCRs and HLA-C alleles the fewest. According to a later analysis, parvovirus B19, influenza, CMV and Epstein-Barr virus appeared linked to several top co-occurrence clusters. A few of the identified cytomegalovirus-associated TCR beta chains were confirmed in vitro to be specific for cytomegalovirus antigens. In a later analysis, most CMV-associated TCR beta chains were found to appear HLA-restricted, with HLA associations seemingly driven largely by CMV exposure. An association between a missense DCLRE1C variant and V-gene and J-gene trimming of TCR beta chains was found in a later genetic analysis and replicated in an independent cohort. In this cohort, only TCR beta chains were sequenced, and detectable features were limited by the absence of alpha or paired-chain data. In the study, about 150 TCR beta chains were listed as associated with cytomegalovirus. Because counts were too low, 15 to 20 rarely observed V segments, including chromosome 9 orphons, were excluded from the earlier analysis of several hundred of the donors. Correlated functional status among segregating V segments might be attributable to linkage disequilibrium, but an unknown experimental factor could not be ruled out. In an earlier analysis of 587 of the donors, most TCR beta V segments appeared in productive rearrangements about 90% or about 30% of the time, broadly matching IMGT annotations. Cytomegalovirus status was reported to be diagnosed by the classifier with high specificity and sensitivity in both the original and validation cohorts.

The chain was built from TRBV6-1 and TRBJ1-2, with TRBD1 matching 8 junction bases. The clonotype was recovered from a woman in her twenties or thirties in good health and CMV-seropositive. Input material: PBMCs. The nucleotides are TGTGCCAGCAGGGAACAGGGGGACTATGGCTACACCTTC. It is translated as CASREQGDYGYTF.